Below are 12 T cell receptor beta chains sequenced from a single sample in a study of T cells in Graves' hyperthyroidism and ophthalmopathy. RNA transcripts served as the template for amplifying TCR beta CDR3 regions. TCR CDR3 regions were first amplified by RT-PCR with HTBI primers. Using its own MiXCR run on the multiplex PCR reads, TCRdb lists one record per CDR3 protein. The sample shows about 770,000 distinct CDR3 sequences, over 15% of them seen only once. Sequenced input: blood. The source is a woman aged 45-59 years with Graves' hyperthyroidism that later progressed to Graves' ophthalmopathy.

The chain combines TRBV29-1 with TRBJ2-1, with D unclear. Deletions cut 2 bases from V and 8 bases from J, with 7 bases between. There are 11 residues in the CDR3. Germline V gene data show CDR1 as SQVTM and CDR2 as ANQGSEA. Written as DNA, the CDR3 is TGCAGCGTTGAACCGGTAGATGAGCAGTTCTTC. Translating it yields CSVEPVDEQFF.

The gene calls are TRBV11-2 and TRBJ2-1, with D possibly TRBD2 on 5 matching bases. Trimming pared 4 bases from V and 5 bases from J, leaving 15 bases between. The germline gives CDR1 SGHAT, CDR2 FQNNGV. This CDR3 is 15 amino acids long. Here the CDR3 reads CASSSITRAHNEQFF. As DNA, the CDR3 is TGTGCCAGCAGCTCCATAACTAGAGCGCACAATGAGCAGTTCTTC.

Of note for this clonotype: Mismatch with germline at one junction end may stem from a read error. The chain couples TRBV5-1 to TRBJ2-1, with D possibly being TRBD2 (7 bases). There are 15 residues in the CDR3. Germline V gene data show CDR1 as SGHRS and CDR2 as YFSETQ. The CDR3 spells CAGSLVGGRDNEQFF. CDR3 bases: TGCGCCGGCAGCTTGGTGGGGGGGCGAGACAATGAGCAGTTCTTC.

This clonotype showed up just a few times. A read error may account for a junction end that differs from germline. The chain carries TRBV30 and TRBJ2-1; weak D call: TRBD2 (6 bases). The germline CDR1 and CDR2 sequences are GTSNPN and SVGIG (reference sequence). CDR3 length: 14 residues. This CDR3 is CAWGVLGGNNEQFF. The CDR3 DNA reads TGTGCCTGGGGTGTACTAGGCGGGAACAATGAGCAGTTCTTC.

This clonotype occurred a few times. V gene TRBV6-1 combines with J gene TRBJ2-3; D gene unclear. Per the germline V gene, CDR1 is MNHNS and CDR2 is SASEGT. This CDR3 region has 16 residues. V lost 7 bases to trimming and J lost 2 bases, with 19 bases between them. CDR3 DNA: TGTGCCAGCATCCCACAGAATGGGGTACCCACAGATACGCAGTATTTT. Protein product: CASIPQNGVPTDTQYF.

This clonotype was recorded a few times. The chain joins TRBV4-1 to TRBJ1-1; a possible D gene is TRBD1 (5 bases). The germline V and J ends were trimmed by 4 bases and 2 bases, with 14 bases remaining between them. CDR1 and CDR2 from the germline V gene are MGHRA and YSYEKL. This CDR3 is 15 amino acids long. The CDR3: CASSPGTDPNTEAFF. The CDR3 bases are TGCGCCAGCAGCCCAGGGACGGACCCTAACACTGAAGCTTTCTTT.

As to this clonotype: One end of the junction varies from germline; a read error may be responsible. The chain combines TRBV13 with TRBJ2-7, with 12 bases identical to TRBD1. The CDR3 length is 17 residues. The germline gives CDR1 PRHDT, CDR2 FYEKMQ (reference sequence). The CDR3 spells CASSPPAPGQGASEQYF. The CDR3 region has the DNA TGCGCCAGCAGCCCCCCGGCCCCGGGACAGGGGGCTAGCGAGCAGTACTTC.

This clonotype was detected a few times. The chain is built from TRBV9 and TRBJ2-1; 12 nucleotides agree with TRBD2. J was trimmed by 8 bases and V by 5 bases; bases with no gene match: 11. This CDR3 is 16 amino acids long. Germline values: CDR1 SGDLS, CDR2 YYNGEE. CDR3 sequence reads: CASSDSSGGAWYEQFF. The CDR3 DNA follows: TGTGCCAGCAGTGACTCTAGCGGGGGGGCTTGGTATGAGCAGTTCTTC.

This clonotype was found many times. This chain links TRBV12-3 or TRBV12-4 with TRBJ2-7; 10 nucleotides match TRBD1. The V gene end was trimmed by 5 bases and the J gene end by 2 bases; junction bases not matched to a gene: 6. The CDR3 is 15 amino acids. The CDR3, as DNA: TGTGCCAGCAGTCGGGAAGACAGGGGGCCCTACGAGCAGTACTTC. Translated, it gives CASSREDRGPYEQYF.

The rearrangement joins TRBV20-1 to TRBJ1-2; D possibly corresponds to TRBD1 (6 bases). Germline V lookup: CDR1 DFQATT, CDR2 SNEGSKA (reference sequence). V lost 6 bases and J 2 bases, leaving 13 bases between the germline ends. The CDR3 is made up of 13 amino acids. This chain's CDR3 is CSAPTGRNYGYTF. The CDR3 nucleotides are TGCAGTGCGCCGACAGGACGGAACTATGGCTACACCTTC.

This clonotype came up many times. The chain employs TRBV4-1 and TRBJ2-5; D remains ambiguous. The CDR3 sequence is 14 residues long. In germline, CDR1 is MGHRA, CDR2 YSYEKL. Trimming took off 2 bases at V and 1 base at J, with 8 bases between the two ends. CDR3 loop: CASSQPQLQETQYF. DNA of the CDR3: TGCGCCAGCAGCCAACCCCAGCTCCAAGAGACCCAGTACTTC.

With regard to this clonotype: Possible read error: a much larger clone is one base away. CDR3 sequence: CAASPLSGGGGETQYF. The CDR3 DNA follows: TGTGCCGCCAGCCCACTAAGCGGGGGCGGGGGGGAGACCCAGTACTTC. This chain links TRBV15 with TRBJ2-5, with 8 bases matching TRBD2. CDR3 length: 16 amino acids. Germline CDR1 and CDR2: LNHNV and YYDKDF (reference sequence).